Listed below are T cell receptor beta chains from one sample, sequenced in a study of T-cell reconstitution after alpha-beta-depleted transplantation in children. TCRdb reprocessed the PCR reads via MiXCR and lists one record per CDR3 protein. The sample records fewer than 250,000 distinct CDR3 sequences, under 20% being singletons. Sequences were derived from PBMCs, mostly from graft donor cells, sampled 360 days after TCRalphabeta/CD19-depleted stem cell transplant. These receptors were collected from a male patient between 2 and 9 years old who had a stem cell transplant for acute lymphoblastic leukemia, so the T cells may come from the graft donor. Each CDR3 is given with its conserved first and last residue. The D gene is left open where the match is weak. Clone size is not always given. Where it is, it says once, few, many or a class for expanded clones.

>-|14|TRBJ2-7|TRBV3-1|-
CASSQDLNSYEQYF
TGTGCCAGCAGCCAAGACCTAAACTCCTACGAGCAGTACTTC
>-|13|TRBJ1-1|TRBV30|-
CAWGVGALAEAFF
TGTGCCTGGGGGGTGGGGGCGTTAGCTGAAGCTTTCTTT
>-|14|TRBJ2-3|TRBV10-3|few
CAIRDWSSTDTQYF
TGTGCCATCAGGGACTGGAGTAGCACAGATACGCAGTATTTT
>TRBD2|14|TRBJ2-7|TRBV12-3/TRBV12-4|few
CASSFEGTTGEQYF
TGTGCCAGCAGTTTCGAAGGGACTACGGGGGAGCAGTACTTC
>-|15|TRBJ2-1|TRBV4-3|few
CASSRNGGWGNEQFF
TGCGCCAGCAGCCGGAACGGGGGCTGGGGGAATGAGCAGTTCTTC
>-|15|TRBJ1-2|TRBV29-1|-
CSVEDREGYDYGYTF
TGCAGCGTTGAAGATAGGGAGGGGTATGACTATGGCTACACCTTC
>-|11|TRBJ2-7|TRBV5-1|few
CASSLEDEQYF
TGCGCCAGCAGCTTGGAAGACGAGCAGTACTTC
>-|12|TRBJ2-5|TRBV29-1|-
CSVEYGRETQYF
TGCAGCGTTGAATACGGACGAGAGACCCAGTACTTC
>TRBD1|14|TRBJ2-7|TRBV20-1|-
CSARSRTGTYEQYF
TGCAGTGCTAGATCCCGGACAGGCACCTACGAGCAGTACTTC
>-|9|TRBJ1-2|TRBV29-1|many
CSVEDREGF
TGCAGCGTTGAAGACAGGGAGGGTTTC
>-|13|TRBJ1-1|TRBV3-1|few
CASSQTPPKGAFF
TGTGCCAGCAGCCAAACTCCCCCTAAGGGAGCTTTCTTT
>-|14|TRBJ2-4|TRBV7-2|few
CASTSPRGQNIQYF
TGTGCCAGCACCTCTCCGCGCGGACAGAACATTCAGTACTTC
>-|15|TRBJ2-1|TRBV7-9|few
CASSFRFGGYNEQFF
TGTGCCAGCAGCTTTCGCTTCGGCGGTTACAATGAGCAGTTCTTC
>TRBD1|17|TRBJ2-2|TRBV3-1|few
CASSQVTQGSDTGELFF
TGTGCCAGCAGCCAAGTTACACAGGGGAGTGACACCGGGGAGCTGTTTTTT
>TRBD2|16|TRBJ2-3|TRBV27|few
CASSPRTSATTDTQYF
TGTGCCAGCAGCCCTCGTACTAGCGCGACCACAGATACGCAGTATTTT
>TRBD1|14|TRBJ1-2|TRBV6-5|many
CASTRWTGRYGYTF
TGTGCCAGCACCAGGTGGACAGGTCGCTATGGCTACACCTTC
>TRBD2|15|TRBJ2-3|TRBV29-1|few
CSVPKGGGRTDTQYF
TGCAGCGTTCCGAAGGGCGGGGGGAGGACAGATACGCAGTATTTT
>-|16|TRBJ2-2|TRBV10-3|-
CAISDEGAINTGELFF
TGTGCCATCAGTGACGAGGGCGCGATAAACACCGGGGAGCTGTTTTTT
>TRBD2|18|TRBJ2-1|TRBV6-5|-
CASSYSPGTSGANNEQFF
TGTGCCAGCAGTTACTCTCCTGGGACTAGCGGGGCTAACAATGAGCAGTTCTTC
>TRBD2|15|TRBJ2-2|TRBV12-3/TRBV12-4|few
CASSFGGSNTGELFF
TGTGCCAGCAGTTTCGGGGGGTCGAACACCGGGGAGCTGTTTTTT
>-|13|TRBJ2-3|TRBV9|few
CASSRLAADTQYF
TGTGCCAGCAGCCGACTCGCGGCAGATACGCAGTATTTT
>TRBD2|15|TRBJ2-5|TRBV7-2|many
CASSLERGLLQTQYF
TGTGCCAGCAGCTTAGAGCGGGGGCTCCTGCAGACCCAGTACTTC
>TRBD1|14|TRBJ2-7|TRBV11-2|-
CASSGGTGAYEQYF
TGTGCCAGCAGCGGGGGAACAGGGGCCTACGAGCAGTACTTC
>-|13|TRBJ1-1|TRBV12-3/TRBV12-4|-
CASSFPGLYQAFF
TGTGCCAGCAGTTTTCCGGGACTGTACCAAGCTTTCTTT
>-|15|TRBJ2-7|TRBV7-2|few
CASSLDTMSSYEQYF
TGTGCCAGCAGCTTAGACACGATGAGCTCCTACGAGCAGTACTTC
>-|13|TRBJ2-5|TRBV5-1|-
CASRARDWETQYF
TGCGCCAGCAGAGCCAGGGATTGGGAGACCCAGTACTTC
>TRBD1|15|TRBJ2-5|TRBV29-1|-
CSVSGGTGYQETQYF
TGCAGCGTTTCCGGAGGGACAGGCTATCAAGAGACCCAGTACTTC
>-|13|TRBJ2-1|TRBV7-9|-
CASSFPSSNEQFF
TGTGCCAGCAGCTTCCCCTCCTCAAATGAGCAGTTCTTC
>TRBD2|16|TRBJ2-1|TRBV4-2|many
CASSQEMRGAYNEQFF
TGTGCCAGCAGCCAAGAAATGCGGGGGGCCTACAATGAGCAGTTCTTC
>-|13|TRBJ2-2|TRBV29-1|-
CNVDYKNTGELFF
TGCAACGTGGATTACAAGAACACCGGGGAGCTGTTTTTT
>TRBD1|14|TRBJ1-1|TRBV7-3|-
CASSSTGMNTEAFF
TGTGCCAGCAGCTCGACAGGGATGAACACTGAAGCTTTCTTT
>-|15|TRBJ2-4|TRBV20-1|-
CSARATGPSKDIQYF
TGCAGTGCTAGAGCGACAGGTCCCTCTAAGGACATTCAGTACTTC
>-|14|TRBJ2-2|TRBV3-1|-
CASSQVLGTGELFF
TGTGCCAGCAGCCAAGTGTTGGGCACCGGGGAGCTGTTTTTT
>-|12|TRBJ2-1|TRBV6-2/TRBV6-3|few
CASSSRNNEQFF
TGTGCCAGCAGTTCTCGCAACAATGAGCAGTTCTTC
>-|14|TRBJ2-1|TRBV4-2|-
CASSQDLWGNEQFF
TGTGCCAGCAGCCAAGATCTGTGGGGGAATGAGCAGTTCTTC
>TRBD2|19|TRBJ2-1|TRBV6-2/TRBV6-3|few
CASSPGLAGGLPAYNEQFF
TGTGCCAGCAGTCCGGGACTAGCGGGGGGGCTACCAGCCTACAATGAGCAGTTCTTC
>TRBD1|15|TRBJ2-2|TRBV4-2|few
CASSQPQGVTGELFF
TGTGCCAGCAGCCAACCTCAGGGGGTCACCGGGGAGCTGTTTTTT